This TCR beta chain was found in a study of Ad26.COV2.S vaccination and SARS-CoV-2 variants. On the study more broadly: Ad26.COV2.S given intramuscularly, once or twice 56 days apart.

Assay: immunoSEQ multiplex PCR; the TCRdb copy retains only in-frame clones and omits some. The data show more than 300,000 clones, about 82% seen once. Germline values: CDR1 SGDLS, CDR2 YYNGEE. There are 15 residues in the CDR3. Trimming pared 4 bases from V and 8 bases from J, leaving 19 bases between. Treatment of the sample: 19 received Ad26.COV2.S at low or high dose, single or two shots; 5 received placebo; per-sample allocation not given. Day 63 after the first injection of vaccine or placebo was the sampling time. This specimen consisted of peripheral blood, obtained in a trial of Ad26.COV2.S vaccine versus placebo. The rearrangement links TRBV9 to TRBJ1-3; D gene uncertain. The TCR comes from a person between 18 and 65 years old who received the Ad26.COV2.S COVID-19 vaccine or a placebo. The CDR3 here is CASSIETKAVDTIYF. CDR3 sequence (DNA): TGTGCCAGCAGCATAGAGACGAAAGCGGTGGACACCATATATTTT.